Listed below are T cell receptor beta chains from one sample, sequenced in a study of graft-versus-host responses after intestinal transplantation. Sequencing used immunoSEQ multiplex PCR; TCRdb keeps in-frame clones, though not all of them. The sample lists 75,000 to 100,000 clones; roughly 93% were seen once. Antigens for these TCRs are unknown. Specimen: unstimulated CD8+ T cells sorted from spleen or lymph node cells, collected before intestinal transplant. These receptors all stem from a human donor who received an intestinal transplant. CDR3s include the opening cysteine and the closing phenylalanine or tryptophan. A D gene is named only where the DNA matches it firmly. Expanded clones get a size class; other rows say once, few or many, or leave the size out.

J gene,V gene,D gene,clone size,CDR3 protein,CDR3 DNA
TRBJ1-4,TRBV7-9,.,few,CASSLVSEANEKLFF,TGTGCCAGCAGCTTAGTCAGTGAGGCTAATGAAAAACTGTTTTTT
TRBJ2-7,TRBV15,TRBD1,.,CATSTSGQGGEQYF,TGTGCCACCAGCACTTCGGGACAGGGGGGAGAGCAGTACTTC
TRBJ2-5,TRBV19,TRBD1,.,CASTPGGQGLLTQYF,TGTGCCAGTACCCCGGGGGGACAGGGTCTATTGACCCAGTACTTC
TRBJ2-3,TRBV10-2,.,.,CASSLGPTDTQYF,TGCGCCAGCAGTTTGGGCCCCACAGATACGCAGTATTTT
TRBJ2-1,TRBV30,TRBD1,.,CAWSAGQGYNEQFF,TGTGCCTGGAGTGCGGGACAGGGATACAATGAGCAGTTCTTC
TRBJ2-2,TRBV15,.,.,CATSRETRRASGGELFF,TGTGCCACCAGCAGAGAGACCCGGAGGGCCTCGGGCGGGGAGCTGTTTTTT
TRBJ1-5,TRBV27,.,.,CASSRSNQPQHF,TGTGCCAGCAGTCGGAGCAATCAGCCCCAGCATTTT
TRBJ2-1,TRBV4-2,TRBD1,.,CASSPGDRGTYNEQFF,TGTGCCAGCAGCCCGGGGGACAGGGGGACGTACAATGAGCAGTTCTTC
TRBJ1-2,TRBV27,.,.,CASSLIGTPTVNYGYTF,TGTGCCAGCAGTTTAATAGGGACACCGACCGTTAACTATGGCTACACCTTC
TRBJ2-3,TRBV28,TRBD1,.,CASRWGSGTGGTQYF,TGTGCCAGCAGATGGGGTAGCGGGACAGGGGGTACGCAGTATTTT
TRBJ1-2,TRBV6-1,TRBD1,.,CASSEDRGRYYGYTF,TGTGCCAGCAGCGAGGACAGGGGGCGTTACTATGGCTACACCTTC
TRBJ2-5,TRBV6-1,.,.,CASSGGGTGNSSGAPGTQYF,TGTGCCAGCAGTGGAGGTGGGACAGGGAATTCTAGCGGGGCCCCTGGGACCCAGTACTTC
TRBJ2-7,TRBV7-9,TRBD2,.,CASIEGLAGEDEQYF,TGTGCCAGCATAGAGGGACTAGCGGGAGAGGACGAGCAGTACTTC
TRBJ2-7,TRBV5-1,TRBD2,.,CASSLGLAGGPPYEQYF,TGCGCCAGCAGCCTGGGACTAGCGGGGGGCCCCCCCTACGAGCAGTACTTC
TRBJ2-7,TRBV13,TRBD2,.,CASSSVSGSGSYEQYF,TGTGCCAGCAGCTCGGTAAGCGGGAGCGGTTCCTACGAGCAGTACTTC
TRBJ1-1,TRBV19,.,.,CASTPTGGIEAFF,TGTGCCAGTACCCCCACCGGAGGGATTGAAGCTTTCTTT
TRBJ2-7,TRBV19,TRBD1,.,CASSMRQGAHEQYF,TGTGCCAGTAGTATGCGGCAGGGGGCCCACGAGCAGTACTTC
TRBJ2-7,TRBV6-1,TRBD2,.,CASWAPGTSGYEQYF,TGTGCCAGCTGGGCCCCCGGGACTAGTGGGTACGAGCAGTACTTC
TRBJ2-7,TRBV23-1,TRBD1,.,CATSLGDRESYEQYF,TGCGCCACTTCCCTCGGGGACAGGGAGTCCTACGAGCAGTACTTC
TRBJ2-2,TRBV6-1,.,.,CASSEAEGDNGELFF,TGTGCCAGCAGTGAAGCGGAAGGGGATAACGGGGAGCTGTTTTTT
TRBJ1-5,TRBV7-8,TRBD1,.,CASSRRGPGNQPQHF,TGTGCCAGCAGCCGAAGGGGGCCTGGCAATCAGCCCCAGCATTTT